The 26 T cell receptor beta chains listed next were all sequenced from one sample in a study of T cells after yellow fever vaccination. TCRdb itself ran the 5' RACE reads through MiXCR, one entry per CDR3 protein. The sample carries some 350,000 distinct CDR3 sequences, about 8.7% recorded once. The specimen was PBMCs, collected on the day of the first yellow fever vaccination. Source of these receptors: a man between 18 and 35 years old who received the YFV17D yellow fever vaccine.

J is TRBJ1-2 and V is TRBV18, with D hard to call. The CDR3 extends over 14 amino acids. The V gene lost 3 bases and the J gene lost 3 bases, with 11 bases spanning the gap. Germline CDR1 reads KGHSH; CDR2 reads LQKENI. The CDR3 region is CASSPRQSDYGYTF. Here the CDR3 DNA reads TGTGCCAGCTCACCGAGGCAGTCGGACTATGGCTACACCTTC.

V gene TRBV6-6 combines with J gene TRBJ2-1; D uncertain. The CDR3 is 13 residues long. V lost 7 bases and J lost 3, with 10 bases in between. The germline gives CDR1 MNHNY, CDR2 SVGAGI (reference sequence). The CDR3 spells CASTRAVYNEQFF. Here the CDR3 DNA reads TGTGCCAGCACCCGGGCGGTCTACAATGAGCAGTTCTTC.

This clonotype was observed many times. This chain links TRBV12-3 or TRBV12-4 with TRBJ1-1; D uncertain. V lost 2 bases and J lost 7, with 5 bases in between. CDR3 length: 11 amino acids. The CDR3: CASSLLGEAFF. CDR3 nucleotides: TGTGCCAGCAGTTTATTGGGTGAAGCTTTCTTT.

This clonotype came up a few times. The chain links TRBV4-3 to TRBJ2-2; D not certain. The V gene lost 3 bases and the J gene lost 9 bases, with 11 bases spanning the gap. Germline V gives CDR1 LGHNA, CDR2 YSLEER. The CDR3 spans 13 residues. This CDR3 reads CASSHLVDRELFF. For the CDR3, the DNA is TGCGCCAGCAGCCATTTGGTTGATAGGGAGCTGTTTTTT.

About this clonotype: At one end the junction does not follow the germline gene, possibly because of a read error. The genes are TRBV12-3 or TRBV12-4 and TRBJ2-5, with 8 bases fitting TRBD2. This CDR3 has 15 amino acids. DNA of the CDR3: TGTGCCAGCAGTATAGCGGGGCCGGGTGAAAAGACCCAGTACTTC. Protein sequence: CASSIAGPGEKTQYF.

This clonotype has a handful of counts. The gene calls are TRBV24-1 and TRBJ2-1; D may be TRBD1 or TRBD2 (5 bases each). Per the germline V gene, CDR1 is KGHDR and CDR2 is SFDVKD. The CDR3 is 13 residues long. Trimming took off 7 bases at V and 7 bases at J, with 13 bases between the two ends. The CDR3 protein is CATSGTGWNEQFF. In DNA form, the CDR3 reads TGTGCCACCAGCGGGACGGGGTGGAATGAGCAGTTCTTC.

In this sample, this clonotype turned up a few times. V usage is TRBV5-1 and J usage is TRBJ2-3, with 7 bases fitting TRBD1. CDR3 size: 14 residues. Looked up from germline, CDR1 is SGHRS and CDR2 is YFSETQ. Trimming took 4 bases from V and 6 from J; bases not matched to a gene: 8. CDR3 DNA sequence: TGCGCCAGCAGCGCCGGACAGGATGCGGATACGCAGTATTTT. The encoded protein is CASSAGQDADTQYF.

This clonotype was observed many times. J is TRBJ2-1 and V is TRBV24-1; possibly TRBD2 for D (6 bases). The length of the CDR3 is 15 residues. Germline CDR1 and CDR2: KGHDR and SFDVKD. V was cut by 0 bases and J by 5 bases, with 10 bases left in between. DNA of the CDR3: TGTGCCACCAGTGATTTGGGGCGGGACCACAATGAGCAGTTCTTC. This gives the protein CATSDLGRDHNEQFF.

This clonotype came up a few times. J is TRBJ2-5 and V is TRBV19; D call uncertain. The CDR3 is made up of 14 amino acids. Germline-derived CDR1 and CDR2 are LNHDA and SQIVND (reference sequence). Trimming removed 6 bases at V and 0 bases at J, with 11 bases between. CDR3 coding DNA: TGTGCCAGTAGCCCGTCGACGGACCAAGAGACCCAGTACTTC. Amino acid sequence: CASSPSTDQETQYF.

At least ten counts were recorded for this clonotype. The chain combines TRBV5-1 with TRBJ1-1, with D unresolved. The V end lost 6 bases, the J end lost 0 bases, and 15 bases lay between the germline ends. The V gene's germline CDR1 is SGHRS and CDR2 YFSETQ. This CDR3 is built from 15 residues. This chain's CDR3 is CASTMGSRMNTEAFF. CDR3 coding DNA: TGCGCCAGCACCATGGGGTCTCGGATGAACACTGAAGCTTTCTTT. Complete variable domain (other parts from reference TRBV5-1 and TRBJ1-1): KAGVTQTPRYLIKTRGQQVTLSCSPISGHRSVSWYQQTPGQGLQFLFEYFSETQRNKGNFPGRFSGRQFSNSRSEMNVSTLELGDSALYLCASTMGSRMNTEAFFGQGTRLTVV.

CDR3 nucleotide sequence: TGCAGTGCAACACGTCCGGGACTAGCGGGCCACACAGATACGCAGTATTTT. Encoded protein: CSATRPGLAGHTDTQYF. V gene TRBV20-1 combines with J gene TRBJ2-3; 12 nucleotides line up with TRBD2. Germline V gene lookup returns CDR1 DFQATT and CDR2 SNEGSKA (reference sequence). The CDR3 has 17 amino acids. V was clipped by 6 bases and J by 2 bases; unmatched bases: 12.

This clonotype was seen a handful of times. The chain joins TRBV4-1 to TRBJ1-1; 8 nucleotides agree with TRBD1. The CDR3 is 14 residues long. Germline trimming cut 3 bases from V and 1 base from J; bases unmatched to any gene: 1. The germline CDR1 and CDR2 sequences are MGHRA and YSYEKL. The CDR3 loop reads CASSQGQENTEAFF. CDR3 DNA sequence: TGCGCCAGCAGCCAGGGACAGGAGAACACTGAAGCTTTCTTT.

The chain links TRBV3-1 to TRBJ1-1; 8 nucleotides agree with TRBD1. Germline assignment: CDR1 LGHDT and CDR2 YNNKEL (reference sequence). V dropped 5 bases and J dropped 4; count of bases not matched to a gene: 6. This CDR3 has 14 amino acids. The CDR3 sequence is CASSVQQGVTEAFF. CDR3 bases: TGTGCCAGCAGCGTGCAACAGGGGGTCACTGAAGCTTTCTTT.

This clonotype was counted ten times or more. The genes are TRBV18 and TRBJ2-3; the match to TRBD1 covers 7 bases. Germline trimming cut 2 bases from V and 6 bases from J; bases unmatched to any gene: 2. There are 13 residues in the CDR3. Germline CDR1 KGHSH, CDR2 LQKENI. In nucleotides, the CDR3 is TGTGCCAGCTCACCAACGGGACAGGATACGCAGTATTTT. It specifies CASSPTGQDTQYF.

In this sample, this clonotype turned up many times. The chain carries TRBV7-2 and TRBJ2-5; D is unresolved. The CDR3 spans 13 residues. V gave up 4 bases and J gave up 1 base, with 7 bases separating them. CDR1 is SGHTA, CDR2 FQGNSA, per germline. As DNA, the CDR3 is TGTGCCAGCAGCTATTCCCTCCAAGAGACCCAGTACTTC. Translated, it gives CASSYSLQETQYF.

This clonotype has ten or more counts. The rearrangement uses TRBV12-3 or TRBV12-4 and TRBJ2-1, with 8 bases matching TRBD1. Germline trimming cut 6 bases from V and 14 bases from J; bases unmatched to any gene: 9. The CDR3 loop spans 12 amino acids. This chain's CDR3 is CASSSGQGEKFF. The DNA for the CDR3 is TGTGCCAGCAGCTCCGGACAGGGCGAGAAGTTCTTC.

The chain recombines TRBV6-1 with TRBJ2-7; TRBD2 matches at 7 bases. The V and J ends lost 7 bases and 4 bases, in that order; junction bases with no gene match: 10. CDR1 MNHNS and CDR2 SASEGT come from the germline V gene. This CDR3 contains 14 residues. CDR3 in amino acids: CASTHRKGGYEQYF. The CDR3 DNA reads as TGTGCCAGCACCCACCGGAAGGGAGGGTACGAGCAGTACTTC.

This sequence joins TRBV5-4 and TRBJ2-1; 11 nucleotides align to TRBD1. The CDR3 totals 16 residues. Germline CDR1 is SGHNT and CDR2 is YYREEE (reference sequence). The V segment lost 0 bases and the J segment 2 bases; nucleotides outside the gene matches: 1. The CDR3 coding sequence is TGTGCCAGCAGCTTGGGGACAGGGGGCGCCTACAATGAGCAGTTCTTC. Protein product: CASSLGTGGAYNEQFF.

This clonotype has more than one count but fewer than ten. This sequence joins TRBV6-5 and TRBJ2-1; 9 nucleotides align to TRBD2. CDR1 is MNHEY, CDR2 SVGAGI, per germline. This CDR3 comprises 18 residues. V shed 2 bases, J shed 5 bases, and the junction held 13 bases outside the gene matches. Written as DNA, the CDR3 is TGTGCCAGCAGTTACCGAATGGTGTCTAGCGGGGCTAACAATGAGCAGTTCTTC. It specifies CASSYRMVSSGANNEQFF.

There are a few counts of this clonotype. The V and J genes are TRBV19 and TRBJ2-2, with TRBD1 as a possible D gene (6 bases). The CDR3 is 16 residues long. Trimming removed 3 bases from V and 3 bases from J, with 14 bases in between. Germline V gives CDR1 LNHDA, CDR2 SQIVND (reference sequence). The DNA of the CDR3 is TGTGCCAGTAGTATTATTTCAGGGGCGGACACCGGGGAGCTGTTTTTT. This codes for CASSIISGADTGELFF.

This clonotype has more than one count but fewer than ten. The V call is TRBV7-2, the J call TRBJ2-7; D ambiguous. Trimming cost V 1 base and J 6 bases, with 10 bases left between them. The length of the CDR3 is 13 residues. Germline V gives CDR1 SGHTA, CDR2 FQGNSA. The DNA for the CDR3 is TGTGCCAGCAGCTTAGGAAGTAGCACCGAGCAGTACTTC. It specifies CASSLGSSTEQYF.

There are a few counts of this clonotype. This chain joins TRBV7-9 and TRBJ2-3; weak D call: TRBD2 (5 bases). The germline CDR1 and CDR2 sequences are SEHNR and FQNEAQ (reference sequence). The CDR3 extends over 16 amino acids. The V and J ends lost 5 bases and 4 bases respectively, with 19 bases between them. The CDR3 is CASSRFLATAADTQYF. The CDR3 coding sequence is TGTGCCAGCAGCCGGTTCCTAGCAACGGCCGCAGATACGCAGTATTTT.

The chain recombines TRBV18 with TRBJ1-1, with 7 positions matching TRBD1. CDR3 size: 16 residues. The germline CDR1 and CDR2 sequences are KGHSH and LQKENI. With V trimmed by 3 bases and J by 0 bases, 7 bases remained unmatched. The CDR3 DNA reads as TGTGCCAGCTCACCGAATACAGGGGAATTGAACACTGAAGCTTTCTTT. Protein: CASSPNTGELNTEAFF.

With regard to this clonotype: Just one base apart from a much larger clone, this may be a read error. V and J are TRBV5-1 and TRBJ2-7; D not resolved. The germline V and J ends were trimmed by 4 bases and 8 bases, with 22 bases remaining between them. Germline assignment: CDR1 SGHRS and CDR2 YFSETQ. The CDR3 totals 15 residues. Here the CDR3 reads CASSPGGGSEYKQYV. The DNA for the CDR3 is TGCGCCAGCAGCCCCGGCGGCGGCTCAGAGTACAAGCAGTACGTC.

In its sample, this clonotype was seen a few times. The rearrangement joins TRBV4-3 to TRBJ1-2; no clear D. V shed 1 base and J shed 0 bases, with 6 bases lying between them. Germline V gene lookup returns CDR1 LGHNA and CDR2 YSLEER. The CDR3 has 14 amino acids. DNA of the CDR3: TGCGCCAGCAGCCAAGTTAAGGCTAACTATGGCTACACCTTC. This gives the protein CASSQVKANYGYTF.

The chain carries TRBV5-4 and TRBJ1-4; 7 nucleotides line up with TRBD1. Germline V gives CDR1 SGHNT, CDR2 YYREEE (reference sequence). With V trimmed by 2 bases and J by 8 bases, 9 bases remained unmatched. The CDR3 totals 15 residues. The CDR3 reads CASSFRQGGGEKLFF. The CDR3 region has the DNA TGTGCCAGCAGCTTCCGACAGGGAGGAGGAGAAAAACTGTTTTTT.